Reported below is one TCR beta chain. The antigen it binds to is not known. The data originate from a study of T cells expressing NK-cell markers (TCRdb year 2020). Study-wide context: Three sorted T-cell subsets (CD3+CD56+NKG2C+, CD3+CD56+NKG2C- and CD3+CD56-NKG2C+) from roughly 8 donors had their TCR beta-chain repertoires profiled. Among the eight sequenced donors, only one was HCMV-seronegative, while the other seven were HCMV-seropositive. The eight sequenced donors were randomly selected healthy volunteers, three men and five women. The libraries were sequenced on Illumina HiSeq 2000/2500, MiSeq or NextSeq, producing 2 x 150 bp reads.

Its CDR3 holds 18 amino acids, cysteine through phenylalanine. The protein alone is recorded here. CDR1 is given as SGHKS and CDR2 as YYEKEE, both from the germline V gene (reference sequence). HCMV-specific IgG was detected in serum with a commercial ELISA kit to determine HCMV serostatus. Peripheral blood mononuclear cells were isolated from blood by Ficoll density gradient centrifugation. Study-level results and caveats: Those dominant clonotypes were again the most abundant among CD3+CD56-NKG2C+ cells in several donors, at about 28.3-60.1%. Whether the expanded NKG2C-expressing T cell clones were specific for HCMV antigens remained unclear. In a handful of donors, the dominant CD3+CD56+NKG2C+ clonotypes were among the top 10 CD8+ clonotypes and accounted for about 1.0-7.5% of CD8+ T cells.

Sequencing instrument: Illumina HiSeq 2000. 5'RACE template switching, by which a universal primer site and unique molecular identifiers were added, was used to make TCR beta cDNA libraries. cDNA synthesis was primed from the TCR beta constant segment, followed by two successive PCR amplification steps. Per the authors' processing: MIGEC was used to demultiplex reads and group the reads by UMI, and MiTCR was used to assemble and quantify clonotypes. To remove erroneous sequences, TCR cDNA sequences were retained only when supported by two or more reads. The tcR package was used for downstream repertoire analysis, and clonotypes were matched across fractions by CDR3 nucleotide sequence plus V segment. VDJmatch was used to annotate antigen specificity against VDJdb, with one amino acid substitution in CDR3 allowed. The reads went through TCRdb reprocessing, and each CDR3 protein sequence gets one entry with no DNA. TCRdb's processing, not the study's, gives the V and J calls here. This sample's records show 350,000 to 400,000 distinct CDR3 sequences. In total, the top ten clones hold approximately 12% of the sample.

The sample was blood T cells: a sorted CD56 or NKG2C T cell subset, CD4+ or CD8+ T cells, or bulk PBMC T cells (not recorded which). The source is a woman between 50 and 59 years old in good health. Donor details come from another sample of the same person, matched by shared clones. The chain joins TRBV5-5 to TRBJ2-3; absent DNA, TCRdb's TRBD2 call cannot be checked. The CDR3 region has the sequence CASSLALTSGRWADTQYF.